This TCR beta chain was captured in a study of cytomegalovirus exposure and HLA in healthy donors. Broader study findings: TCR beta chains numbering roughly 150 were designated cytomegalovirus-associated. Per a later analysis, 18,000 or so TCR beta sequences showed association with HLA alleles at 0.05 false discovery rate.

This clone was picked up a small number of times. Its specificity is unknown. PCR primers comprised 60 Vbeta and 13 Jbeta primers. Only in-frame clones appear in the TCRdb table, and some are missing; sequencing was by immunoSEQ multiplex PCR. In the table there are thousands of clones, roughly half of which are singletons. V lost 2 bases, J lost 4 bases, and 4 bases stayed unmatched. The germline V gene encodes CDR1 SQVTM and CDR2 ANQGSEA. The CDR3 loop spans 13 amino acids. V and J are TRBV29-1 and TRBJ2-5; 7 bases agree with TRBD1. The clonotype comes from a man aged 25-45 years in good health and CMV-seropositive. The sample comprised PBMCs. The CDR3 nucleotides are TGCAGCGTTGAAACCTCAGGGGGAGAGACCCAGTACTTC. Its protein product is CSVETSGGETQYF.